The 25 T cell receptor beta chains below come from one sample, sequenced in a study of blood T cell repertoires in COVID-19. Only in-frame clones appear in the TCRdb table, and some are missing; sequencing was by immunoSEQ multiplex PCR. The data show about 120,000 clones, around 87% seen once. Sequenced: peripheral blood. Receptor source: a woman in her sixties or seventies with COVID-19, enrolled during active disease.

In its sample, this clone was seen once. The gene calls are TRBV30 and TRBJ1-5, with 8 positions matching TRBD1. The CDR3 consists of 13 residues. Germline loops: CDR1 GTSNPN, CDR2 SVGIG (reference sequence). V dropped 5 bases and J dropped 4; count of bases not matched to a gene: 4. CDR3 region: CAWSTGGNQPQHF. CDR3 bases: TGTGCCTGGTCCACAGGGGGGAATCAGCCCCAGCATTTT. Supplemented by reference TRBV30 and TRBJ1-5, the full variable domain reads SQTIHQWPATLVQPVGSPLSLECTVEGTSNPNLYWYRQAAGRGLQLLFYSVGIGQISSEVPQNLSASRPQDRQFILSSKKLLLSDSGFYLCAWSTGGNQPQHFGDGTRLSIL.

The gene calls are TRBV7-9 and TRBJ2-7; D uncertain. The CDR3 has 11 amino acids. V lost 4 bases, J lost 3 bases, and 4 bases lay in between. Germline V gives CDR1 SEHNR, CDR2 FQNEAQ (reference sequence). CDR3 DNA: TGTGCCAGCAGCTCAAACTACGAGCAGTACTTC. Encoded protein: CASSSNYEQYF.

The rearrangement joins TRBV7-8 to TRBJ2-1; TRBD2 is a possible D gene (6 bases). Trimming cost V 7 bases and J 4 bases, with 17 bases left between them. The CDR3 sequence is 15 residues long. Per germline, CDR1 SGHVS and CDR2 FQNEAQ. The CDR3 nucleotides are TGTGCCAGCATCGGGGGTTGGGGAAAATACAATGAGCAGTTCTTC. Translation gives CASIGGWGKYNEQFF.

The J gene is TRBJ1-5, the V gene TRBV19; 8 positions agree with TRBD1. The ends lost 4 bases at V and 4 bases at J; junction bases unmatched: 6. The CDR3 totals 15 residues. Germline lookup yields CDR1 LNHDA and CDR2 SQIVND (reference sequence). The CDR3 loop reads CASSKSGGENQPQHF. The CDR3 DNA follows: TGTGCCAGTAGTAAATCAGGGGGCGAGAATCAGCCCCAGCATTTT.

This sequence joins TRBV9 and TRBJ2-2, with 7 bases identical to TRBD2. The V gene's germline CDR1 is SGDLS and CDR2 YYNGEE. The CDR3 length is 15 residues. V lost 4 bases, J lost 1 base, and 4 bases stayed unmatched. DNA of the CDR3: TGTGCCAGCAGCCCGACTAGCCTGAACACCGGGGAGCTGTTTTTT. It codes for CASSPTSLNTGELFF.

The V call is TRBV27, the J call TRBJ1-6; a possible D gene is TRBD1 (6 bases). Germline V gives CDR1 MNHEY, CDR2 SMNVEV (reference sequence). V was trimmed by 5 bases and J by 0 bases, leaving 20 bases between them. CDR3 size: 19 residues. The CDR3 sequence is CASSPLGGRGISYNSPLHF. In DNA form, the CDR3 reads TGTGCCAGCAGTCCCCTTGGGGGAAGGGGGATCTCCTATAATTCACCCCTCCACTTT.

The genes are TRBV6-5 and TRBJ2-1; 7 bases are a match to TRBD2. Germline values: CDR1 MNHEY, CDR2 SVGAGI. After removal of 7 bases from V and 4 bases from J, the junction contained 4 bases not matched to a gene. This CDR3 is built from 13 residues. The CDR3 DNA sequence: TGTGCCAGCACTCGGGGGGATTACAATGAGCAGTTCTTC. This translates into CASTRGDYNEQFF.

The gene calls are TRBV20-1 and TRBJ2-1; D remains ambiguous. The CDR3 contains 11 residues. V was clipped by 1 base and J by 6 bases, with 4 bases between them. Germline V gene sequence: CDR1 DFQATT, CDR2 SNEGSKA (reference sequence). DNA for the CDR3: TGCAGTGCTAGAGGTCTCAATGAGCAGTTCTTC. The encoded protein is CSARGLNEQFF.

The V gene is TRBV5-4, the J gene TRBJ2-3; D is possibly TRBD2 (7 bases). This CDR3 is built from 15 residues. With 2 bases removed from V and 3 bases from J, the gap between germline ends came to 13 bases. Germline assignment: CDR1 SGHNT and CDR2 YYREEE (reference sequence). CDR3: CASSFGGARTDTQYF. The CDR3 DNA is TGTGCCAGCAGCTTTGGGGGGGCCAGGACAGATACGCAGTATTTT.

In nucleotides, the CDR3 is TGTGCCAGCAGCCGAGGGACTAGCGGGATCCCAGATACGCAGTATTTT. Its translation: CASSRGTSGIPDTQYF. The V and J genes are TRBV7-6 and TRBJ2-3; TRBD2 aligns across 13 bases. The CDR3 spans 16 residues. The J segment lost 4 bases and the V segment lost 5 bases, leaving 6 bases of the junction unmatched. Germline CDR1 reads SGHVS; CDR2 reads FNYEAQ. Combining the CDR3 with reference TRBV7-6 and TRBJ2-3 gives the whole variable domain GAGVSQSPRYKVTKRGQDVALRCDPISGHVSLYWYRQALGQGPEFLTYFNYEAQQDKSGLPNDRFSAERPEGSISTLTIQRTEQRDSAMYRCASSRGTSGIPDTQYFGPGTRLTVL.

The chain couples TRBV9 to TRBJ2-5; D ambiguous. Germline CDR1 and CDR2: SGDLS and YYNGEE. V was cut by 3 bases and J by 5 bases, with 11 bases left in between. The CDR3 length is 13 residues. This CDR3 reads CASSGAAMETQYF. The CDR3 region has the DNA TGTGCCAGCAGCGGCGCGGCCATGGAGACCCAGTACTTC.

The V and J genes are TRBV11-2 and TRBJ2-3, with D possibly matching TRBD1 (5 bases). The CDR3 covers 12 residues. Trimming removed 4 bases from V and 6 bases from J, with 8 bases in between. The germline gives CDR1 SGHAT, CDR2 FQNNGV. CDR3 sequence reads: CASSSQGDTQYF. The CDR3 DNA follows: TGTGCCAGCAGCTCCCAGGGTGATACGCAGTATTTT.

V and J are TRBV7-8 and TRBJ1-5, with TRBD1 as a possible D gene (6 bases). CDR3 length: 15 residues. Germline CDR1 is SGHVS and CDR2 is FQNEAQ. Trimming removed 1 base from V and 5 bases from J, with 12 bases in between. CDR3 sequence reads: CASSLDRALDQPQHF. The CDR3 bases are TGTGCCAGCAGCTTAGACAGGGCCCTAGATCAGCCCCAGCATTTT.

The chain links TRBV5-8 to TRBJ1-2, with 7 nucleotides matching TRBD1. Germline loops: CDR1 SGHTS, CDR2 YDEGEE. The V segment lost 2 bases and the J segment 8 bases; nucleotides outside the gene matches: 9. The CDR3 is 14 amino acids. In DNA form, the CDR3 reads TGTGCCAGCAGCTTCTGGGGCCGGACAGGAGGCTACACCTTC. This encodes CASSFWGRTGGYTF.

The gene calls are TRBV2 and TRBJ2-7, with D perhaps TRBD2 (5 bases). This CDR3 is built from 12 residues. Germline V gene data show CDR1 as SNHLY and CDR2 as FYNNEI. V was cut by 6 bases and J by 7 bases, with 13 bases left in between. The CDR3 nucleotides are TGTGCCAGCAGCGAAACTAGGTATGAGCAGTACTTC. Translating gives CASSETRYEQYF.

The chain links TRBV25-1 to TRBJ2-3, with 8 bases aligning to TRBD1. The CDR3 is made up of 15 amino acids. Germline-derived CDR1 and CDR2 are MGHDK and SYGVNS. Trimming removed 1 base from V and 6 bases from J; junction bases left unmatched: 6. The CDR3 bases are TGTGCCAGCAGTGAATTGGACAGGGTCAGTGATACGCAGTATTTT. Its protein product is CASSELDRVSDTQYF.

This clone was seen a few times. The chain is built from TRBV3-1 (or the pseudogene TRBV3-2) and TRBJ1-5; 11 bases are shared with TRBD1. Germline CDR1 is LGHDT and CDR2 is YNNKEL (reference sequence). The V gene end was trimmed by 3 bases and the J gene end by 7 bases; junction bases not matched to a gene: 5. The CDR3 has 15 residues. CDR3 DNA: TGTGCCAGCAGCCAGGACAGGGGGCGCCGCCAGCCCCAGCATTTT. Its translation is CASSQDRGRRQPQHF.

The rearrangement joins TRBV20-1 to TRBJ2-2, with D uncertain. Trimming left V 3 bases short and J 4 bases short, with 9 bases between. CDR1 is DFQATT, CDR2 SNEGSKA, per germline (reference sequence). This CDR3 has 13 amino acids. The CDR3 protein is CSASLSVTGELFF. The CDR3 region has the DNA TGCAGTGCTAGTCTCTCAGTCACCGGGGAGCTGTTTTTT.

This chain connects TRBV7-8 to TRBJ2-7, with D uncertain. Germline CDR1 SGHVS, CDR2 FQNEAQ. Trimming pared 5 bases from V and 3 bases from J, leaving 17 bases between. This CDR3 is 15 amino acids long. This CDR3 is CASSPTLGRNYEQYF. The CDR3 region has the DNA TGTGCCAGCAGCCCCACCCTTGGCAGGAACTACGAGCAGTACTTC.

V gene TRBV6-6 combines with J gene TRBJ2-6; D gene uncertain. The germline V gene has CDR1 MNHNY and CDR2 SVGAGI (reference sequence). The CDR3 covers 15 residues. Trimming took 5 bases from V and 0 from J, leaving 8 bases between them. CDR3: CASSPYYSGANVLTF. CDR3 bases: TGTGCCAGCAGTCCCTATTACTCTGGGGCCAACGTCCTGACTTTC.

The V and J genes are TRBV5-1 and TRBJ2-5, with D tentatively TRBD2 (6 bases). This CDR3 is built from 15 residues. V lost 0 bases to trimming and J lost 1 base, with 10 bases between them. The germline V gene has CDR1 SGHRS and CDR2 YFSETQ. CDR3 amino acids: CASSLAERAQETQYF. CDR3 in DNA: TGCGCCAGCAGCTTGGCCGAGCGGGCCCAAGAGACCCAGTACTTC.

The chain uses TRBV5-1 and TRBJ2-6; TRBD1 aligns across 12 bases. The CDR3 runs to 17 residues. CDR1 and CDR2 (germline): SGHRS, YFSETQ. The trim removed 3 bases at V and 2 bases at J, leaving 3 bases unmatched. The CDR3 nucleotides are TGCGCCAGCAGCTATGGGACAGGGGGCCCTGGGGCCAACGTCCTGACTTTC. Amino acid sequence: CASSYGTGGPGANVLTF.

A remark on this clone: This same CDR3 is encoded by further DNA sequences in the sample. For the CDR3, the DNA is TGTGCCAGCAGCTTCAACCGGGACACCGGGGAGCTGTTTTTT. Amino acid sequence: CASSFNRDTGELFF. The J gene is TRBJ2-2, the V gene TRBV7-2, with no clear D. The length of the CDR3 is 14 residues. The V end lost 3 bases, the J end lost 3 bases, and 8 bases lay between the germline ends. Germline V CDR1 and CDR2: SGHTA, FQGNSA.

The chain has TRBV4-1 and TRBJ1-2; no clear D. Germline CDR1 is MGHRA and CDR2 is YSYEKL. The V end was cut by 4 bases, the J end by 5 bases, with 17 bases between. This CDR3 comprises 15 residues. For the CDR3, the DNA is TGCGCCAGCAGCCGAGGCATAGAGGAATCTTATGGCTACACCTTC. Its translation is CASSRGIEESYGYTF.

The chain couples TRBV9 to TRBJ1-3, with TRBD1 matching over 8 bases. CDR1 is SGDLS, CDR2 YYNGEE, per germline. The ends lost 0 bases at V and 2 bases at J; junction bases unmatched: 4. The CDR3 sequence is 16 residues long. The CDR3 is CASSVAPTGAGNTIYF. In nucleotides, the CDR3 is TGTGCCAGCAGCGTAGCCCCGACAGGGGCTGGAAACACCATATATTTT.